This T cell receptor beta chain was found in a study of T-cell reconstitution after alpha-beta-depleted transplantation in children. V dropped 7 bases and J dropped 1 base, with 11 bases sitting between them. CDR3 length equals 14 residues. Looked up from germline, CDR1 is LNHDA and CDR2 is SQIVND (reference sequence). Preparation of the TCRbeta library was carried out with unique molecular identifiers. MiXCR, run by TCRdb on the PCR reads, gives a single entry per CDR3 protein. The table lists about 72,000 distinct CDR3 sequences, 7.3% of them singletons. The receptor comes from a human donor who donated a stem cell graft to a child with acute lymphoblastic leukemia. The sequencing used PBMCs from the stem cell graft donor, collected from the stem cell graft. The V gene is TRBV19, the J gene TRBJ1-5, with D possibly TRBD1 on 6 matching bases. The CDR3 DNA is TGTGCCAGTACCCCTACAGGGAGCAATCAGCCCCAGCATTTT. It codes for CASTPTGSNQPQHF.